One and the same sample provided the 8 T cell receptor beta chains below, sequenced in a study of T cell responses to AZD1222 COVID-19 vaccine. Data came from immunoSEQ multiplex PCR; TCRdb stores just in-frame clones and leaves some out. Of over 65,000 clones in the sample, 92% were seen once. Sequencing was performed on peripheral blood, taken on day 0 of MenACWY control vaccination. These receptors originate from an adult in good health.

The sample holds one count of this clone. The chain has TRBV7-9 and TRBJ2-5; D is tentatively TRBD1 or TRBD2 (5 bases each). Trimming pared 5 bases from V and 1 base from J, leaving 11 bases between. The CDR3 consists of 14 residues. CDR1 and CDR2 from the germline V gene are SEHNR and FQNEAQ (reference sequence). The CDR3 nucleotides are TGTGCCAGCAGCCCCGGGACGGTCCAAGAGACCCAGTACTTC. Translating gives CASSPGTVQETQYF.

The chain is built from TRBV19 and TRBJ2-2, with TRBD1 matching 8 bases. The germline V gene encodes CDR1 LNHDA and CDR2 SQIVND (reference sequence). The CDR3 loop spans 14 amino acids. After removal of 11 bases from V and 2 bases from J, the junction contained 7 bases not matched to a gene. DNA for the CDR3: TGTGCCTCCCAGGGGGCGGGAAACACCGGGGAGCTGTTTTTT. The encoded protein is CASQGAGNTGELFF.

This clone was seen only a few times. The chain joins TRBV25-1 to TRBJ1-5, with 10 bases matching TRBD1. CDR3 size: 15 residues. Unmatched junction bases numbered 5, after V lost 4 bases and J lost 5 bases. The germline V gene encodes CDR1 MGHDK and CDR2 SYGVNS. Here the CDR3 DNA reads TGTGCCAGCAGTGCAGCAGGGACAGGGGATCAGCCCCAGCATTTT. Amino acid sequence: CASSAAGTGDQPQHF.

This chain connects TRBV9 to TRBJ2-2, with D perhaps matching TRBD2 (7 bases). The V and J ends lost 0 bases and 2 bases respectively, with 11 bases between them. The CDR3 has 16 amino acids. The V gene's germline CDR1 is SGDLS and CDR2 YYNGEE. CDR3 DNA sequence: TGTGCCAGCAGCGTAGTGGCGGGGGCAAACACCGGGGAGCTGTTTTTT. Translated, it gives CASSVVAGANTGELFF.

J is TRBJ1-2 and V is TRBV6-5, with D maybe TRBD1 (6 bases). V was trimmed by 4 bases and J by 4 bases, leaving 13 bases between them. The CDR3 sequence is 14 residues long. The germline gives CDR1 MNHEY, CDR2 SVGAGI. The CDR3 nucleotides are TGTGCCAGCAGTTCCGGGGGGGGCGGCTATGGCTACACCTTC. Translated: CASSSGGGGYGYTF.

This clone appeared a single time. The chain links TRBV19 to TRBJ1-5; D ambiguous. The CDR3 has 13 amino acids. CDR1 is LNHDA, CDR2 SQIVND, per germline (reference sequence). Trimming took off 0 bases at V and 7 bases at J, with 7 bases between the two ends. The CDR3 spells CASSIDLGQPQHF. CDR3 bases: TGTGCCAGTAGTATAGATCTCGGCCAGCCCCAGCATTTT.

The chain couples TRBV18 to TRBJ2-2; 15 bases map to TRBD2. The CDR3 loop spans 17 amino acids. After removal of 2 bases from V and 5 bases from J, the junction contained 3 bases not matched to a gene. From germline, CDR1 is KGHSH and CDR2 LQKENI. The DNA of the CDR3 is TGTGCCAGCTCACCATTGGGACTAGCGGGAGGAACCGGGGAGCTGTTTTTT. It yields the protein CASSPLGLAGGTGELFF.

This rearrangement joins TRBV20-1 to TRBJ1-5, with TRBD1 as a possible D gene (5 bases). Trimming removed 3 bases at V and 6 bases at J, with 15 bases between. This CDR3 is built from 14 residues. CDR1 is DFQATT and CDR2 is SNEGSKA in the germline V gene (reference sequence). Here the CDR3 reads CSASPQGSSQPQHF. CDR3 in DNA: TGCAGTGCTAGTCCGCAGGGATCGAGTCAGCCCCAGCATTTT.